What follows are 6 T cell receptor beta chains derived from one specimen sequenced in a study of cytomegalovirus exposure and HLA in healthy donors. PCR amplification relied on 60 Vbeta primers (plus 13 Jbeta primers). Clones were sequenced by immunoSEQ multiplex PCR, and TCRdb holds only the in-frame ones, with some missing. This listing includes 150,000 to 200,000 clones. The specimen sequenced was PBMCs. These receptors originate from a man aged 25-45 years in good health and CMV-seronegative.

This rearrangement joins TRBV7-9 to TRBJ2-1, with 12 bases fitting TRBD2. This CDR3 contains 16 residues. Germline V gene sequence: CDR1 SEHNR, CDR2 FQNEAQ (reference sequence). V was clipped by 5 bases and J by 3 bases; unmatched bases: 5. Here the CDR3 reads CASSPSGGAGYNEQFF. CDR3 DNA: TGTGCCAGCAGCCCTAGCGGGGGGGCTGGCTACAATGAGCAGTTCTTC. Complete variable domain (other parts from reference TRBV7-9 and TRBJ2-1): DTGVSQNPRHKITKRGQNVTFRCDPISEHNRLYWYRQTLGQGPEFLTYFQNEAQLEKSRLLSDRFSAERPKGSFSTLEIQRTEQGDSAMYLCASSPSGGAGYNEQFFGPGTRLTVL.

V is TRBV27 and J is TRBJ2-7, with a possible D match to TRBD1 (5 bases). The CDR3 is made up of 14 amino acids. Germline-derived CDR1 and CDR2 are MNHEY and SMNVEV (reference sequence). Trimming cost V 2 bases and J 3 bases, with 11 bases left between them. The CDR3 nucleotides read TGTGCCAGCAGTTTAATGGACACGAACTACGAGCAGTACTTC. This translates into CASSLMDTNYEQYF.

This chain uses TRBV7-7 with TRBJ2-5, with 12 nucleotides matching TRBD1. The CDR3 length is 21 residues. Germline loops: CDR1 SSHAT, CDR2 FNYEAQ (reference sequence). Germline trimming cut 2 bases from V and 0 bases from J; bases unmatched to any gene: 16. CDR3 DNA: TGTGCCAGCAGCTTAATCCCAACCGGGACAGGGGGCCAATCGTACCAAGAGACCCAGTACTTC. This codes for CASSLIPTGTGGQSYQETQYF.

The chain carries TRBV9 and TRBJ2-7; TRBD1 agrees at 7 bases. In germline, CDR1 is SGDLS, CDR2 YYNGEE. With V trimmed by 0 bases and J by 1 base, 4 bases remained unmatched. The CDR3 length is 15 residues. The CDR3, as DNA: TGTGCCAGCAGCGTAGCCGGGACAGCTTCCTACGAGCAGTACTTC. Amino acids: CASSVAGTASYEQYF.

This clone is medium-sized by frequency. The chain couples TRBV27 to TRBJ1-3, with 8 bases lining up with TRBD1. The CDR3 covers 14 residues. V gave up 6 bases and J gave up 2 bases; unmatched junction bases: 3. Germline CDR1 MNHEY, CDR2 SMNVEV (reference sequence). Here the CDR3 reads CASRVQGAGNTIYF. DNA of the CDR3: TGTGCCAGCAGAGTACAGGGGGCTGGAAACACCATATATTTT.

The rearrangement links TRBV2 to TRBJ1-1; D gene uncertain. The CDR3 is made up of 14 amino acids. CDR1 is SNHLY and CDR2 is FYNNEI in the germline V gene. Trimming pared 0 bases from V and 5 bases from J, leaving 10 bases between. The CDR3 spells CASSEARAGTEAFF. The DNA for the CDR3 is TGTGCCAGCAGTGAAGCGCGGGCGGGAACTGAAGCTTTCTTT. The full variable domain, with the rest looked up from reference TRBV2 and TRBJ1-1, is EPEVTQTPSHQVTQMGQEVILRCVPISNHLYFYWYRQILGQKVEFLVSFYNNEISEKSEIFDDQFSVERPDGSNFTLKIRSTKLEDSAMYFCASSEARAGTEAFFGQGTRLTVV.